The 21 T cell receptor beta chains reported below all come from one sample, sequenced in a study of shared clonotypes between healthy human individuals. TCRdb keeps only in-frame clones here, not all; method: immunoSEQ multiplex PCR. The sample consists of a few hundred thousand clones, about 74% of them appearing once. Sequencing used PBMCs. These receptors all come from a woman aged 40-49 years in good health. Some clones in this sample may be carry-over from other donors' samples.

The rearrangement joins TRBV28 to TRBJ1-1, with D uncertain. Germline loops: CDR1 MDHEN, CDR2 SYDVKM. V gave up 6 bases and J gave up 0 bases, with 14 bases separating them. The length of the CDR3 is 15 residues. CDR3 sequence reads: CASSPQAGLNTEAFF. The CDR3 DNA is TGTGCCAGCAGCCCACAAGCTGGGCTGAACACTGAAGCTTTCTTT.

This sequence joins TRBV19 and TRBJ2-2; TRBD2 agrees at 15 bases. The ends lost 6 bases at V and 8 bases at J; junction bases unmatched: 7. The CDR3 loop spans 16 amino acids. Germline V lookup: CDR1 LNHDA, CDR2 SQIVND (reference sequence). The CDR3 bases are TGTGCCAGTAGCCCAGGACTAGCGGGAGGGCCGGGGGAGCTGTTTTTT. This gives the protein CASSPGLAGGPGELFF.

The gene calls are TRBV29-1 and TRBJ2-5; perhaps D is TRBD1 or TRBD2 (5 bases each). This CDR3 has 13 amino acids. Trimming shortened V by 3 bases and J by 9 bases, and 17 bases separated the two germline ends. Germline lookup yields CDR1 SQVTM and CDR2 ANQGSEA. The CDR3 loop reads CSVDGDLNSAQYF. For the CDR3, the DNA is TGCAGCGTTGATGGGGACCTCAATTCGGCCCAGTACTTC.

This clone was seen once. This probably arose from a read error, given a far larger clone one base away. Other DNA sequences of this sample code for an identical CDR3. The chain couples TRBV5-6 to TRBJ1-1; 8 positions match TRBD1. The CDR3 runs to 16 residues. Germline assignment: CDR1 SGHDT and CDR2 YYEEEE. CDR3 sequence (DNA): TGTGCCAGCAGCTTGGCCTGGACAGGGCGGGGGGCTGAGGCTTTCTTT. This encodes CASSLAWTGRGAEAFF. The full variable domain, its missing parts supplied by reference TRBV5-6 and TRBJ1-1, is DAGVTQSPTHLIKTRGQQVTLRCSPKSGHDTVSWYQQALGQGPQFIFQYYEEEERQRGNFPDRFSGHQFPNYSSELNVNALLLGDSALYLCASSLAWTGRGAEAFFGQGTRLTVV.

Worth noting for this clone: A much larger clonotype is one base distant, so this may be a read error. The same CDR3 also results from other DNA sequences found in this sample. This rearrangement joins TRBV9 to TRBJ2-2; 8 nucleotides agree with TRBD2. CDR1 is SGDLS, CDR2 YYNGEE, per germline. The CDR3 extends over 15 amino acids. The CDR3 sequence is CASSVVAGGGGELFF. CDR3 DNA sequence: TGTGCCAGCAGCGTAGTGGCGGGGGGCGGCGGGGAGTTGTTTTTT.

On this clone itself: Other DNA sequences of this sample code for an identical CDR3. This CDR3 is CASSFQGNTEAFF. The CDR3 nucleotides are TGTGCCAGCAGCTTTCAGGGGAACACTGAAGCTTTCTTT. The genes are TRBV5-4 and TRBJ1-1; D might be TRBD1 (5 bases). Germline V lookup: CDR1 SGHNT, CDR2 YYREEE (reference sequence). This CDR3 has 13 residues. Trimming removed 2 bases at V and 1 base at J, with 6 bases between.

The V gene is TRBV30, the J gene TRBJ2-1; TRBD2 agrees at 7 bases. CDR1 and CDR2 from the germline V gene are GTSNPN and SVGIG (reference sequence). The CDR3 is 15 residues long. V lost 0 bases to trimming and J lost 6 bases; unmatched junction nucleotides: 8. CDR3 amino acids: CAWSVWGGNRNEQFF. The DNA for the CDR3 is TGTGCCTGGAGTGTTTGGGGGGGAAATCGCAATGAGCAGTTCTTC.

This clone was counted a few times. This sequence joins TRBV5-1 and TRBJ2-5, with D unresolved. The CDR3 is 17 residues long. The germline gives CDR1 SGHRS, CDR2 YFSETQ. V was pared by 4 bases and J by 5 bases, with 24 bases between. CDR3 loop: CASSEAAIGFGPETQYF. The CDR3 DNA follows: TGCGCCAGCAGCGAGGCCGCCATAGGGTTTGGGCCCGAGACCCAGTACTTC.

The chain uses TRBV28 and TRBJ2-3, with D unclear. From germline, CDR1 is MDHEN and CDR2 SYDVKM. Trimming left V 2 bases short and J 4 bases short, with 13 bases between. CDR3 length: 15 amino acids. CDR3 sequence reads: CASSLTPPTPDTQYF. The CDR3 nucleotides are TGTGCCAGCAGTTTAACCCCGCCTACTCCAGATACGCAGTATTTT.

Of note for this clone: The same CDR3 can be traced to other DNA sequences in this sample. The V and J genes are TRBV14 and TRBJ1-5; tentative D call: TRBD1 (6 bases). The CDR3 has 14 residues. Per germline, CDR1 SGHDN and CDR2 FVKESK. The ends were cut back, 3 bases at V and 4 bases at J, with 10 bases in the middle. The CDR3 sequence: CASSHGGGNQPQHF. For the CDR3, the DNA is TGTGCCAGCAGCCACGGAGGGGGGAATCAGCCCCAGCATTTT. The whole variable domain, filled in from reference TRBV14 and TRBJ1-5, reads EAGVTQFPSHSVIEKGQTVTLRCDPISGHDNLYWYRRVMGKEIKFLLHFVKESKQDESGMPNNRFLAERTGGTYSTLKVQPAELEDSGVYFCASSHGGGNQPQHFGDGTRLSIL.

With regard to this clone: This may be a read error: a much more frequent sequence differs by one nucleotide. The sample has other DNA sequences that encode this CDR3 too. The genes are TRBV5-1 and TRBJ2-3; D unresolved. Trimming took 0 bases from V and 0 from J, leaving 5 bases between them. CDR3 length: 14 amino acids. The germline V gene has CDR1 SGHRS and CDR2 YFSETQ. The CDR3 DNA follows: TGCGCCAGCAGCTTGGCGACAAGCACAGATACGCAGTATTTT. It is translated as CASSLATSTDTQYF.

V usage is TRBV28 and J usage is TRBJ2-5; TRBD2 matches 14 bases. Germline V gene sequence: CDR1 MDHEN, CDR2 SYDVKM. This CDR3 has 19 amino acids. The ends lost 6 bases at V and 5 bases at J; junction bases unmatched: 17. As DNA, the CDR3 is TGTGCCAGCAGCTTACCGACTAGCGGGAGGGCCGTTGGGGTGGAGACCCAGTACTTC. It codes for CASSLPTSGRAVGVETQYF.

This chain links TRBV1 with TRBJ2-5; the DNA was not compared with TRBD1, the D call given in the table. TRBV1 is described as a pseudogene. This CDR3 is 16 amino acids long. Written as DNA, the CDR3 is TGCACCAGCAGCCCACGGGACAGCTTCACATCGGGGGAGCAGTACTTC. It translates to CTSSPRDSFTSGEQYF.

The V gene is TRBV5-8, the J gene TRBJ2-5; 9 bases are shared with TRBD1. Germline CDR1 and CDR2: SGHTS and YDEGEE. The V and J ends lost 4 bases and 1 base, in that order; junction bases with no gene match: 8. This CDR3 contains 16 residues. The CDR3 DNA reads as TGTGCCAGCAGCAAAGGGACAGGGATAAGCCAAGAGACCCAGTACTTC. It encodes CASSKGTGISQETQYF.

In regard to this clone: The same CDR3 can be traced to other DNA sequences in this sample. This chain connects TRBV27 to TRBJ2-7; TRBD1 matches 9 bases. The germline CDR1 and CDR2 sequences are MNHEY and SMNVEV (reference sequence). This CDR3 spans 15 amino acids. The V segment lost 6 bases and the J segment 2 bases; nucleotides outside the gene matches: 8. CDR3 DNA: TGTGCCAGCAGCCCTACCGGGACAGGGACCTACGAGCAGTACTTC. It is translated as CASSPTGTGTYEQYF.

The chain combines TRBV11-2 with TRBJ2-3; no reliable D call. Trimming took off 6 bases at V and 5 bases at J, with 15 bases between the two ends. The CDR3 is 14 residues long. Germline V gene lookup returns CDR1 SGHAT and CDR2 FQNNGV. This CDR3 reads CASSHDNGGDTQYF. The DNA of the CDR3 is TGTGCCAGCAGTCACGATAACGGTGGAGATACGCAGTATTTT.

The chain combines TRBV6-6 with TRBJ2-2; the D is unclear. V was shortened by 2 bases and J by 0 bases, with 7 bases between the two germline ends. Per germline, CDR1 MNHNY and CDR2 SVGAGI (reference sequence). This CDR3 spans 15 amino acids. CDR3 residues: CASSYTDTNTGELFF. The CDR3 bases are TGTGCCAGCAGTTACACGGATACGAACACCGGGGAGCTGTTTTTT.

J is TRBJ1-3 and V is TRBV7-2; D unclear. This CDR3 spans 15 amino acids. The germline V gene has CDR1 SGHTA and CDR2 FQGNSA. Trimming left V 2 bases short and J 0 bases short, with 8 bases between. CDR3 sequence reads: CASSLYRSSGNTIYF. In DNA form, the CDR3 reads TGTGCCAGCAGCTTATATCGTAGCTCTGGAAACACCATATATTTT.

V gene TRBV5-1 combines with J gene TRBJ2-7, with 10 nucleotides matching TRBD1. Germline CDR1 is SGHRS and CDR2 is YFSETQ. The V and J ends lost 4 bases and 5 bases, in that order; junction bases with no gene match: 6. The CDR3 has 14 residues. The CDR3 bases are TGCGCCAGCAGCACGGGACAGGGGACCCACGAGCAGTACTTC. Its translation: CASSTGQGTHEQYF.

This clone has at least ten counts. Other DNA sequences from this sample encode an identical CDR3 as well. This chain joins TRBV6-4 and TRBJ2-3; D remains ambiguous. Germline-derived CDR1 and CDR2 are MRHNA and SNTAGT. V was shortened by 3 bases and J by 1 base, with 5 bases between the two germline ends. The CDR3 is 13 amino acids. The DNA for the CDR3 is TGTGCCAGCAGTGAACGGGGCACAGATACGCAGTATTTT. It codes for CASSERGTDTQYF.

V is TRBV25-1 and J is TRBJ2-7; no firm D call. The CDR3 length is 13 residues. With 1 base removed from V and 7 bases from J, the gap between germline ends came to 11 bases. CDR1 and CDR2 (germline): MGHDK, SYGVNS. This CDR3 reads CASSESRIEEQYF. As DNA, the CDR3 is TGTGCCAGCAGTGAATCTCGAATCGAAGAGCAGTACTTC.